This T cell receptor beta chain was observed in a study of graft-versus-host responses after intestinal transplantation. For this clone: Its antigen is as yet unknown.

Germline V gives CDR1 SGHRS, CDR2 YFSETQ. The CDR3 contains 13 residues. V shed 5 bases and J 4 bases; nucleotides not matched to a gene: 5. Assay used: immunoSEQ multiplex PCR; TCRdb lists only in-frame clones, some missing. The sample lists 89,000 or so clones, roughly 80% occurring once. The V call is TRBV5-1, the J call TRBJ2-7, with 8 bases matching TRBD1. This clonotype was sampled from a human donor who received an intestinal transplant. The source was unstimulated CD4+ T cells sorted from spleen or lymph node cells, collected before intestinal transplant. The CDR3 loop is CASRLQGEYEQYF. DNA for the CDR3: TGCGCCAGCAGACTACAGGGGGAGTACGAGCAGTACTTC.